This T cell receptor beta chain is from a study of blood T cell repertoires in COVID-19. About the research overall: Samples of COVID-19 (acute and convalescent) were obtained from the United States, Italy and Spain.

The repertoire was sequenced with immunoSEQ multiplex PCR; TCRdb's copy has only in-frame clones and lacks some. The repertoire has roughly 100,000 clones, 75% to 90% of them found once; the top ten carry around 13%. This CDR3 region has 14 residues. In germline, CDR1 is SGDLS, CDR2 YYNGEE. V lost 4 bases to trimming and J lost 3 bases; unmatched junction nucleotides: 5. The sequence was collected from a human donor in a cohort sampled during active COVID-19. The chain uses TRBV9 and TRBJ2-7; the match to TRBD1 covers 9 bases. What was sequenced was peripheral blood. CDR3 sequence (DNA): TGTGCCAGCAGCCCCCGGGGACAGGGCTACGAGCAGTACTTC. Its protein product is CASSPRGQGYEQYF.